The 29 T cell receptor beta chains presented below share a single source sample, sequenced in a study of shared clonotypes between healthy human individuals. Naive CD8 cells comprised CD45RO-negative, CCR7-positively selected cells, excluding terminally differentiated effector memory CD45RA+ cells. TCRdb's copy holds only in-frame clones and misses some; the assay was immunoSEQ multiplex PCR. The sample has about 2.2 million clones, 90% to 95% seen once. Material for sequencing was naive CD8+ T cells from PBMCs. Receptors were obtained from a man between 18 and 35 years old in good health. Some clones in this sample may be carry-over from other donors' samples.

This chain links TRBV6-1 with TRBJ1-1; D possibly corresponds to TRBD1 (6 bases). Per the germline V gene, CDR1 is MNHNS and CDR2 is SASEGT. This CDR3 is built from 15 residues. Trimming shortened V by 11 bases and J by 1 base, and 20 bases separated the two germline ends. The CDR3 sequence: CAGKKRGDANTEAFF. Here the CDR3 DNA reads TGTGCCGGTAAGAAGAGGGGGGATGCGAACACTGAAGCTTTCTTT.

Remarks on this clone: Within the sample, other DNA sequences also encode this same CDR3. V gene TRBV7-9 combines with J gene TRBJ1-2; D unresolved. CDR1 and CDR2 from the germline V gene are SEHNR and FQNEAQ (reference sequence). Between the trimmed V and J ends, which lost 5 bases and 0 bases, there was a span of 10 bases. The CDR3 runs 14 residues. The CDR3 here is CASSPGQANYGYTF. DNA of the CDR3: TGTGCCAGCAGCCCCGGGCAGGCTAACTATGGCTACACCTTC.

This sequence joins TRBV7-9 and TRBJ1-2; D not resolved. The CDR3 runs to 13 residues. Trimming removed 7 bases from V and 8 bases from J, with 17 bases in between. Germline V lookup: CDR1 SEHNR, CDR2 FQNEAQ (reference sequence). CDR3 in DNA: TGTGCCAGCACCTTTGAGGAAGCGGAGGGCTACACCTTC. The encoded protein is CASTFEEAEGYTF.

On this clone itself: An end of the junction differs from the germline gene, which may be a read error. J is TRBJ2-7 and V is TRBV4-2; D perhaps matches TRBD2 (5 bases). The CDR3 length is 14 residues. Germline assignment: CDR1 LGHNA and CDR2 YNFKEQ. The CDR3 DNA follows: TGTGCCAGCAGCCATCCCGGAGGAGCCCACGATCAGTACTTC. Translation gives CASSHPGGAHDQYF.

The chain has TRBV6-5 and TRBJ1-2, with TRBD1 matching over 8 bases. V gave up 10 bases and J gave up 8 bases; unmatched junction bases: 9. Germline assignment: CDR1 MNHEY and CDR2 SVGAGI. This CDR3 is 12 amino acids long. The CDR3 DNA reads TGTGCCACCGATGACAGGGGTAACGGCTACACCTTC. This codes for CATDDRGNGYTF.

The V gene is TRBV27, the J gene TRBJ1-5, with 7 bases lining up with TRBD1. The CDR3 loop spans 14 amino acids. Germline V gene sequence: CDR1 MNHEY, CDR2 SMNVEV (reference sequence). J lost 4 bases, V lost 5 bases, and 5 bases had no gene match. The CDR3 loop is CASSPKDRNQPQHF. For the CDR3, the DNA is TGTGCCAGCAGTCCGAAGGACAGGAATCAGCCCCAGCATTTT.

Concerning this clone itself: Other DNA sequences within the sample encode an identical CDR3. The chain carries TRBV4-1 and TRBJ2-7; D unresolved. The CDR3 has 14 amino acids. V lost 1 base to trimming and J lost 2 bases, with 9 bases between them. Germline values: CDR1 MGHRA, CDR2 YSYEKL. The CDR3 sequence: CASSQVGGAYEQYF. CDR3 coding DNA: TGCGCCAGCAGCCAAGTGGGCGGAGCCTACGAGCAGTACTTC.

This clone was observed once. V is TRBV2 and J is TRBJ2-7, with 9 bases that match TRBD2. Trimming removed 8 bases from V and 0 bases from J; junction bases left unmatched: 17. This CDR3 is 18 amino acids long. Germline V gene lookup returns CDR1 SNHLY and CDR2 FYNNEI. This chain's CDR3 is CASLAGPSGVSTSYEQYF. The CDR3 nucleotides read TGTGCCAGCTTGGCAGGGCCTAGCGGGGTATCCACCTCCTACGAGCAGTACTTC.

The chain uses TRBV15 and TRBJ1-2; 9 bases map to TRBD1. Germline V lookup: CDR1 LNHNV, CDR2 YYDKDF (reference sequence). J lost 8 bases, V lost 1 base, and 5 bases had no gene match. The CDR3 is 14 amino acids. CDR3 in DNA: TGTGCCACCAGCAGAGGGACAGGGGCCGGGGGCTACACCTTC. Its translation is CATSRGTGAGGYTF.

This sequence joins TRBV21-1 and TRBJ1-2; TRBD1, as called in the table, went unchecked against the DNA. TRBV21-1 is described as a pseudogene. The CDR3 runs to 15 residues. The CDR3: CASSKVLGQAWGYTF. The CDR3 DNA reads TGTGCCAGCAGCAAAGTTCTCGGACAAGCTTGGGGCTACACCTTC.

This sequence joins TRBV9 and TRBJ1-2; TRBD1 is a possible D gene (6 bases). Germline CDR1 SGDLS, CDR2 YYNGEE. The CDR3 is 16 residues long. Between the trimmed V and J ends, which lost 3 bases and 4 bases, there was a span of 19 bases. The CDR3 region has the DNA TGTGCCAGCAGCGAGGGGGGGACGGAAGGTGGCTATGGCTACACCTTC. This translates into CASSEGGTEGGYGYTF.

J is TRBJ2-7 and V is TRBV5-4; no reliable D call. Between the trimmed V and J ends, which lost 4 bases and 5 bases, there was a span of 16 bases. CDR3 length equals 14 residues. Per germline, CDR1 SGHNT and CDR2 YYREEE (reference sequence). CDR3 amino acids: CASSPVGLKNEQYF. The CDR3 DNA reads as TGTGCCAGCAGCCCCGTCGGGCTCAAAAACGAGCAGTACTTC.

The V and J genes are TRBV27 and TRBJ2-2; possibly TRBD2 for D (6 bases). The germline CDR1 and CDR2 sequences are MNHEY and SMNVEV (reference sequence). The CDR3 spans 15 residues. Trimming stripped 3 bases from V and 6 bases from J, with 14 bases between. The CDR3 sequence: CASSFTAGLPGELFF. The CDR3 DNA is TGTGCCAGCAGTTTCACTGCGGGACTGCCCGGGGAGCTGTTTTTT.

The chain is built from TRBV19 and TRBJ1-5; no firm D call. Germline V gene sequence: CDR1 LNHDA, CDR2 SQIVND (reference sequence). V lost 1 base and J 3 bases, leaving 10 bases between the germline ends. This CDR3 has 15 residues. The CDR3 here is CASSIGTIFNQPQHF. CDR3 in DNA: TGTGCCAGTAGTATAGGGACGATTTTCAATCAGCCCCAGCATTTT.

The rearrangement joins TRBV7-9 to TRBJ2-7, with D maybe TRBD2 (6 bases). Looked up from germline, CDR1 is SEHNR and CDR2 is FQNEAQ (reference sequence). Trimming took 5 bases from V and 7 from J, leaving 6 bases between them. The CDR3 contains 10 residues. The CDR3 reads CASSGGEQYF. CDR3 coding DNA: TGTGCCAGCAGCGGGGGGGAGCAGTACTTC. Full variable domain (outside the CDR3, taken from reference TRBV7-9 and TRBJ2-7): DTGVSQNPRHKITKRGQNVTFRCDPISEHNRLYWYRQTLGQGPEFLTYFQNEAQLEKSRLLSDRFSAERPKGSFSTLEIQRTEQGDSAMYLCASSGGEQYFGPGTRLTVT.

This clone was recorded once. The junction differs from germline at one of its ends, possibly a read error. The chain combines TRBV19 with TRBJ2-3; 8 positions agree with TRBD2. Germline lookup yields CDR1 LNHDA and CDR2 SQIVND (reference sequence). CDR3 length: 13 amino acids. The CDR3 DNA sequence: TGTGCCAGTAGGATAGCGGGATTCGATACGCAGTATTTT. Translated, it gives CASRIAGFDTQYF.

CDR3 DNA sequence: TGTGCCAGCAGTTCTACCCTACAGTATGGGGACGAGCAGTACTTC. Translated: CASSSTLQYGDEQYF. This chain links TRBV28 with TRBJ2-7; no firm D call. Trimming shortened V by 4 bases and J by 5 bases, and 18 bases separated the two germline ends. This CDR3 spans 15 amino acids. Germline assignment: CDR1 MDHEN and CDR2 SYDVKM.

The rearrangement links TRBV9 to TRBJ1-2, with D maybe TRBD1 (5 bases). Trimming took off 4 bases at V and 1 base at J, with 20 bases between the two ends. Germline CDR1 reads SGDLS; CDR2 reads YYNGEE. The CDR3 totals 17 residues. CDR3 loop: CASSSDSGLGGNYGYTF. The CDR3 bases are TGTGCCAGCAGCTCAGACTCAGGGTTGGGTGGTAACTATGGCTACACCTTC.

The chain recombines TRBV6-6 with TRBJ1-5; TRBD1 might be the D (5 bases). CDR3 length equals 16 residues. Trimming removed 5 bases at V and 5 bases at J, with 19 bases between. CDR1 is MNHNY and CDR2 is SVGAGI in the germline V gene (reference sequence). DNA of the CDR3: TGTGCCAGCAGTCCCTCCTGGGGCAGGGATGATCAGCCCCAGCATTTT. Protein sequence: CASSPSWGRDDQPQHF.

V usage is TRBV10-3 and J usage is TRBJ2-2; tentatively, D is TRBD2 (5 bases). CDR1 and CDR2 (germline): ENHRY, SYGVKD. CDR3 size: 14 residues. The V and J ends lost 5 bases and 3 bases respectively, with 10 bases between them. CDR3 in amino acids: CAISSDLYTGELFF. The CDR3 nucleotides read TGTGCCATCAGTTCGGACTTATACACCGGGGAGCTGTTTTTT.

In the case of this clone: This specimen includes other DNA sequences encoding the same CDR3. This chain uses TRBV28 with TRBJ2-1; D tentatively reads TRBD1 or TRBD2 (5 bases each). The CDR3 covers 13 residues. Germline V gives CDR1 MDHEN, CDR2 SYDVKM. The ends were cut back, 2 bases at V and 4 bases at J, with 6 bases in the middle. The CDR3 DNA sequence: TGTGCCAGCAGTTTAGGGGGATACAATGAGCAGTTCTTC. Translated: CASSLGGYNEQFF.

The V call is TRBV7-8, the J call TRBJ2-7; TRBD1 agrees at 7 bases. Unmatched junction bases numbered 5, after V lost 1 base and J lost 5 bases. The CDR3 is 14 amino acids. CDR1 SGHVS and CDR2 FQNEAQ come from the germline V gene. DNA of the CDR3: TGTGCCAGCAGCTTAGGACAGGGTCCCCACGAGCAGTACTTC. The encoded protein is CASSLGQGPHEQYF.

This clone was seen once. A junction end diverges from the germline sequence, so it may reflect a read error. The chain joins TRBV7-2 to TRBJ1-3, with D possibly TRBD1 on 6 matching bases. Germline V CDR1 and CDR2: SGHTA, FQGNSA. The CDR3 length is 15 residues. The CDR3 is CAISRGLGSGNTIYF. The CDR3 bases are TGTGCCATCAGCAGGGGATTGGGCTCTGGAAACACCATATATTTT.

The genes are TRBV19 and TRBJ1-1, with D possibly being TRBD1 (6 bases). V was shortened by 10 bases and J by 1 base, with 16 bases between the two germline ends. The CDR3 has 14 amino acids. CDR1 is LNHDA, CDR2 SQIVND, per germline (reference sequence). CDR3 amino acids: CATRQGNGNTEAFF. The CDR3 DNA sequence: TGTGCCACAAGGCAGGGGAACGGGAACACTGAAGCTTTCTTT.

This clone was observed a few times. At the DNA level, this CDR3 is encoded by other sequences in the same sample as well. This chain links TRBV27 with TRBJ1-1; D may be TRBD1 (5 bases). Germline V lookup: CDR1 MNHEY, CDR2 SMNVEV (reference sequence). The CDR3 loop spans 14 amino acids. The V end was cut by 3 bases, the J end by 0 bases, with 8 bases between. The CDR3 here is CASSFGGMNTEAFF. The DNA for the CDR3 is TGTGCCAGCAGTTTCGGGGGGATGAACACTGAAGCTTTCTTT.

The J gene is TRBJ1-5, the V gene TRBV19; 7 positions match TRBD1. CDR1 is LNHDA, CDR2 SQIVND, per germline (reference sequence). Unmatched junction bases numbered 9, after V lost 5 bases and J lost 5 bases. The CDR3 covers 15 residues. CDR3 in amino acids: CASSHGGDSDQPQHF. The CDR3 DNA follows: TGTGCCAGTAGTCATGGGGGGGACAGCGATCAGCCCCAGCATTTT.

This sequence joins TRBV6-4 and TRBJ2-7; 11 nucleotides align to TRBD2. The CDR3 has 15 amino acids. Germline lookup yields CDR1 MRHNA and CDR2 SNTAGT. V shed 10 bases and J 2 bases; nucleotides not matched to a gene: 10. CDR3 sequence (DNA): TGTGCCACCTTCCCCCGGGGACTAGCGGCCTACGAGCAGTACTTC. Translation gives CATFPRGLAAYEQYF.

The V gene is TRBV7-2, the J gene TRBJ2-7; 7 positions match TRBD1. J lost 0 bases, V lost 5 bases, and 4 bases had no gene match. The CDR3 loop spans 14 amino acids. Germline V gene sequence: CDR1 SGHTA, CDR2 FQGNSA. The CDR3, as DNA: TGTGCCAGCAGCGAACAGGGGAACTCCTACGAGCAGTACTTC. Amino acids: CASSEQGNSYEQYF.

This rearrangement joins TRBV27 to TRBJ2-2; 9 bases agree with TRBD1. Germline V CDR1 and CDR2: MNHEY, SMNVEV (reference sequence). CDR3 length equals 14 residues. V dropped 6 bases and J dropped 3; count of bases not matched to a gene: 2. The CDR3 sequence: CASSRDRDTGELFF. The CDR3 nucleotides are TGTGCCAGCAGCCGGGACAGGGACACCGGGGAGCTGTTTTTT.